The 21 T cell receptor beta chains below were found in one sample sequenced in a study of CD4 T cells in relation to SARS-CoV-2 and coronaviruses. No antigen has been identified for these receptors. The protocol was immunoSEQ multiplex PCR, while the TCRdb copy is restricted to in-frame clones and leaves out a portion. The profile shows tens of thousands of clones, over 70% of them singletons. The unexposed donors gave CD4+ T cells in about 2010-2019, prior to COVID-19. After less than 11 days of culture, CD4+ T cells were isolated. Sequenced input: CD4+ T cells from PBMCs, cultured in vitro. The receptor source for this set is a human donor in good health.

The chain combines TRBV5-1 with TRBJ2-3; D assignment may be TRBD1 or TRBD2 (5 bases each). This CDR3 comprises 14 residues. V lost 3 bases to trimming and J lost 0 bases, with 8 bases between them. Germline loops: CDR1 SGHRS, CDR2 YFSETQ. The CDR3 loop reads CASSSGPSTDTQYF. The DNA of the CDR3 is TGCGCCAGCAGCTCGGGACCTAGCACAGATACGCAGTATTTT.

V gene TRBV4-3 combines with J gene TRBJ1-1; unclear D gene. V was pared by 2 bases and J by 2 bases, with 12 bases between. Germline-derived CDR1 and CDR2 are LGHNA and YSLEER. This CDR3 spans 15 amino acids. CDR3 nucleotide sequence: TGCGCCAGCAGCCAACATGCCTCACCCAACACTGAAGCTTTCTTT. It encodes CASSQHASPNTEAFF.

The chain uses TRBV28 and TRBJ2-5, with D unclear. CDR1 is MDHEN, CDR2 SYDVKM, per germline. V lost 6 bases and J 12 bases, leaving 17 bases between the germline ends. There are 12 residues in the CDR3. The CDR3 loop reads CASRSSRNTEYF. Written as DNA, the CDR3 is TGTGCCAGCAGATCCTCGCGGAACACCGAGTACTTC.

The chain employs TRBV3-1 (or the pseudogene TRBV3-2) and TRBJ2-5; TRBD2 matches 7 bases. Germline CDR1 reads LGHDT; CDR2 reads YNNKEL (reference sequence). With 5 bases clipped from V and 3 bases from J, the junction kept 6 bases outside the gene matches. The CDR3 is 14 residues long. The CDR3 reads CASSDLGTKETQYF. The DNA for the CDR3 is TGTGCCAGCAGCGACCTCGGGACTAAAGAGACCCAGTACTTC.

This clone was seen only a few times. V and J are TRBV10-1 and TRBJ2-7; 7 nucleotides align to TRBD1. CDR1 WNHNN and CDR2 SYGVQD come from the germline V gene (reference sequence). The CDR3 contains 12 residues. V lost 6 bases to trimming and J lost 3 bases; unmatched junction nucleotides: 2. CDR3 nucleotides: TGCGCCAGCAGCGGGGACAGCTACGAGCAGTACTTC. This encodes CASSGDSYEQYF.

The V gene is TRBV2, the J gene TRBJ2-4, with D possibly TRBD2 on 5 matching bases. V lost 5 bases to trimming and J lost 3 bases, with 11 bases between them. The length of the CDR3 is 14 residues. Germline V CDR1 and CDR2: SNHLY, FYNNEI. CDR3 nucleotide sequence: TGTGCCAGCAGTCCCGAGGGTGGCAAAAACATTCAGTACTTC. It is translated as CASSPEGGKNIQYF.

This chain links TRBV13 with TRBJ1-5; D remains ambiguous. V shed 3 bases and J shed 7 bases, with 7 bases lying between them. The CDR3 has 12 residues. Germline V gene data show CDR1 as PRHDT and CDR2 as FYEKMQ (reference sequence). The CDR3 DNA reads TGTGCCAGCAGCTTCTTGGGGCAGCCCCAGCATTTT. This translates into CASSFLGQPQHF. Variable domain in full (rest from reference TRBV13 and TRBJ1-5): AAGVIQSPRHLIKEKRETATLKCYPIPRHDTVYWYQQGPGQDPQFLISFYEKMQSDKGSIPDRFSAQQFSDYHSELNMSSLELGDSALYFCASSFLGQPQHFGDGTRLSIL.

This rearrangement joins TRBV9 to TRBJ2-1; perhaps D is TRBD1 or TRBD2 (5 bases each). The CDR3 consists of 15 residues. Between the trimmed V and J ends, which lost 0 bases and 4 bases, there was a span of 11 bases. Germline assignment: CDR1 SGDLS and CDR2 YYNGEE. The CDR3 bases are TGTGCCAGCAGCGTAGGGGACCCTATGTACAATGAGCAGTTCTTC. Its protein is CASSVGDPMYNEQFF.

The chain recombines TRBV6-5 with TRBJ1-3; D is uncertain. CDR3 length equals 15 residues. Trimming stripped 0 bases from V and 4 bases from J, with 10 bases between. The germline V gene has CDR1 MNHEY and CDR2 SVGAGI. CDR3 nucleotides: TGTGCCAGCAGTTACTCTTCGGACGGAGGAAACACCATATATTTT. It encodes CASSYSSDGGNTIYF.

This clone was detected once. CDR3 residues: CASRINGGPYNEQFF. CDR3 coding DNA: TGTGCCAGCAGGATAAACGGGGGACCCTACAATGAGCAGTTCTTC. The chain carries TRBV5-5 and TRBJ2-1; perhaps TRBD2 as D (6 bases). V was shortened by 5 bases and J by 2 bases, with 14 bases between the two germline ends. Germline V gene lookup returns CDR1 SGHKS and CDR2 YYEKEE (reference sequence). The length of the CDR3 is 15 residues. Full variable domain (outside the CDR3, taken from reference TRBV5-5 and TRBJ2-1): DAGVTQSPTHLIKTRGQQVTLRCSPISGHKSVSWYQQVLGQGPQFIFQYYEKEERGRGNFPDRFSARQFPNYSSELNVNALLLGDSALYLCASRINGGPYNEQFFGPGTRLTVL.

The rearrangement joins TRBV18 to TRBJ2-7; unclear D gene. There are 16 residues in the CDR3. Germline values: CDR1 KGHSH, CDR2 LQKENI. With 4 bases removed from V and 3 bases from J, the gap between germline ends came to 19 bases. The CDR3 bases are TGTGCCAGCTCACGAACCCCCCATGGGCCGGACTACGAGCAGTACTTC. It is translated as CASSRTPHGPDYEQYF.

The chain links TRBV5-1 to TRBJ2-7; 9 nucleotides agree with TRBD1. V shed 7 bases and J 6 bases; nucleotides not matched to a gene: 5. This CDR3 is 12 amino acids long. The germline CDR1 and CDR2 sequences are SGHRS and YFSETQ. In DNA form, the CDR3 reads TGCGCCAGCGGTAACAGGGGGCGCGAGCAGTACTTC. Translating it yields CASGNRGREQYF.

This chain connects TRBV7-3 to TRBJ2-1; 8 positions match TRBD2. V gave up 8 bases and J gave up 1 base; unmatched junction bases: 10. The CDR3 length is 16 residues. Germline V gene sequence: CDR1 SGHTA, CDR2 FQGTGA. CDR3 in amino acids: CASLGGREASYNEQFF. CDR3 nucleotides: TGTGCCAGCTTGGGGGGGCGGGAGGCTTCCTACAATGAGCAGTTCTTC. Complete variable domain (other parts from reference TRBV7-3 and TRBJ2-1): GAGVSQTPSNKVTEKGKYVELRCDPISGHTALYWYRQSLGQGPEFLIYFQGTGAADDSGLPNDRFFAVRPEGSVSTLKIQRTERGDSAVYLCASLGGREASYNEQFFGPGTRLTVL.

This clone was found a few times. The chain uses TRBV4-1 and TRBJ1-2; the D is unclear. The CDR3 spans 9 residues. Germline V gene sequence: CDR1 MGHRA, CDR2 YSYEKL. V was cut by 8 bases and J by 7 bases, with 5 bases left in between. The CDR3 here is CASGSGYTF. As DNA, the CDR3 is TGCGCCAGCGGCTCTGGCTACACCTTC.

J is TRBJ2-2 and V is TRBV7-6; no definite D call. Germline V gives CDR1 SGHVS, CDR2 FNYEAQ. Between the trimmed V and J ends, which lost 7 bases and 7 bases, there was a span of 16 bases. The CDR3 has 14 residues. CDR3 sequence (DNA): TGTGCCAGCACCTTGGATCCCAATGGCGGGGAGCTGTTTTTT. This gives the protein CASTLDPNGGELFF.

The V gene is TRBV9, the J gene TRBJ1-2; D is possibly TRBD1 (5 bases). The germline gives CDR1 SGDLS, CDR2 YYNGEE. The V end lost 3 bases, the J end lost 3 bases, and 9 bases lay between the germline ends. The length of the CDR3 is 13 residues. The CDR3 protein is CASSGDRDYGYTF. CDR3 in DNA: TGTGCCAGCAGCGGGGACCGGGACTATGGCTACACCTTC.

This sequence joins TRBV5-1 and TRBJ2-2, with D possibly being TRBD1 (5 bases). The CDR3 covers 13 residues. The germline CDR1 and CDR2 sequences are SGHRS and YFSETQ. Trimming took 2 bases from V and 4 from J, leaving 6 bases between them. The CDR3 coding sequence is TGCGCCAGCAGCTTTGACAGCACCGGGGAGCTGTTTTTT. Translation gives CASSFDSTGELFF.

V usage is TRBV9 and J usage is TRBJ2-3, with D tentatively TRBD1 (5 bases). CDR1 SGDLS and CDR2 YYNGEE come from the germline V gene. This CDR3 spans 16 amino acids. V lost 1 base, J lost 2 bases, and 14 bases lay in between. The CDR3 bases are TGTGCCAGCAGCGTAATGTCAGGGCCACCCACAGATACGCAGTATTTT. It translates to CASSVMSGPPTDTQYF.

The chain has TRBV29-1 and TRBJ2-2; D gene unclear. V lost 0 bases, J lost 6 bases, and 8 bases lay in between. Germline assignment: CDR1 SQVTM and CDR2 ANQGSEA. This CDR3 comprises 13 residues. CDR3 in amino acids: CSVEDLGSGELFF. The CDR3 region has the DNA TGCAGCGTTGAAGACCTAGGATCCGGGGAGCTGTTTTTT.

This sequence joins TRBV5-1 and TRBJ2-1, with 8 bases that match TRBD1. The V gene end was trimmed by 7 bases and the J gene end by 6 bases; junction bases not matched to a gene: 15. Germline V lookup: CDR1 SGHRS, CDR2 YFSETQ. The CDR3 is 16 amino acids. The CDR3 nucleotides are TGCGCCAGCGTTAGGGTTGGGACAGGCATGGGCAATGAGCAGTTCTTC. It yields the protein CASVRVGTGMGNEQFF.

The gene calls are TRBV6-5 and TRBJ2-1; perhaps D is TRBD1 or TRBD2 (5 bases each). Trimming removed 6 bases at V and 0 bases at J, with 12 bases between. This CDR3 spans 15 amino acids. Looked up from germline, CDR1 is MNHEY and CDR2 is SVGAGI. CDR3 sequence: CASSRDRSSYNEQFF. As DNA, the CDR3 is TGTGCCAGCAGCCGGGACCGTAGCTCCTACAATGAGCAGTTCTTC.